The TCR beta chain under discussion was sequenced for a study of T cells in Graves' hyperthyroidism and ophthalmopathy. The source material, RNA transcripts, was used to amplify TCR beta CDR3 regions. Researchers ran a first-round RT-PCR on the TCR CDR3 using the HTBI primer set. TCRdb re-called the multiplex PCR reads with MiXCR, one entry per CDR3 protein. The sample includes 300,000 to 450,000 distinct CDR3 sequences, around a sixth of them seen just once. This clonotype has just a few counts. Trimming cost V 1 base and J 3 bases, with 21 bases left between them. The CDR3 loop spans 18 amino acids. The germline CDR1 and CDR2 sequences are SGHTA and FQGNSA.

J is TRBJ2-5 and V is TRBV7-2; D ambiguous. Sample: blood. The TCR comes from a young woman with Graves' hyperthyroidism that later progressed to Graves' ophthalmopathy. CDR3 DNA: TGTGCCAGCAGCTTAGGGGCCACCTGGGGTAGTGGGAAAGAGACCCAGTACTTC. Amino acid sequence: CASSLGATWGSGKETQYF.